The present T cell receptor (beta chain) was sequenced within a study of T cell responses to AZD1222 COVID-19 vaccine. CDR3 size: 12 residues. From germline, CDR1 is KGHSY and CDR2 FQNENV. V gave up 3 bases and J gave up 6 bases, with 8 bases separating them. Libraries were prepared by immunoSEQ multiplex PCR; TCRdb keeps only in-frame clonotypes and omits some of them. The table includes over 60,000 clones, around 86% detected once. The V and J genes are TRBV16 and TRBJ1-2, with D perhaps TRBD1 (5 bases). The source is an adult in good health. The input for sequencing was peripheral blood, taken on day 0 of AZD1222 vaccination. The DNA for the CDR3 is TGTGCCAGCAGCCACGGGACGGATGGCTACACCTTC. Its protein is CASSHGTDGYTF.